In its sample, the clone carrying this T cell receptor (beta chain) is medium-sized (0.01 to 0.1%). Its target is unknown. TRB rearrangements were amplified by multiplex PCR with BIOMED2 TRB-A/B primers. MiXCR, applied by TCRdb to the multiplex PCR reads, yields one record per CDR3 protein. Here the sample spans approximately 20,000 distinct CDR3 sequences, 25% to 30% being singletons. The entry originates in a study of T and B cells in COVID-19 patients. Study-level findings and limits: Of thousands of TCR clusters found only in the recovered cohort, a few dozen had low generation probability. Highly clonal in active COVID-19, TRB repertoires exceeded healthy-donor diversity and richness at recovery.

Blood genomic DNA input for TRB amplification was about 220-500 ng. The sequence was obtained from a human donor who had recovered from COVID-19. Specimen: blood.

The CDR3 DNA follows: TGCAGCGTTAAAACCACAGGGGAGGAGACCCAGTACTTC. It codes for CSVKTTGEETQYF. The chain couples TRBV29-1 to TRBJ2-5; 7 nucleotides align to TRBD1. V lost 5 bases, J lost 5 bases, and 8 bases stayed unmatched. This CDR3 comprises 13 residues. CDR1 is SQVTM, CDR2 ANQGSEA, per germline.